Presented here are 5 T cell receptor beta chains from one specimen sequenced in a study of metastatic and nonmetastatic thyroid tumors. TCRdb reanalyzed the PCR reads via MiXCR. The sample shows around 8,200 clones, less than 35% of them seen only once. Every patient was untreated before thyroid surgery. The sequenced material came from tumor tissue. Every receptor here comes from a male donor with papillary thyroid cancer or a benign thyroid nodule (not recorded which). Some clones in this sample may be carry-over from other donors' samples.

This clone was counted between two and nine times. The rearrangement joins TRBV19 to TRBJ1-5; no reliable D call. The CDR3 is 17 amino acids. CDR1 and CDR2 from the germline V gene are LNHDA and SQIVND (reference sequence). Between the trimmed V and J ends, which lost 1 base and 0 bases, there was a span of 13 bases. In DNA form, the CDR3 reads TGTGCCAGTAGTATAGGTCGCAGATCAAATAGCAATCAGCCCCAGCATTTT. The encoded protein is CASSIGRRSNSNQPQHF. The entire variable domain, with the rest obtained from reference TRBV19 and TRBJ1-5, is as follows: DGGITQSPKYLFRKEGQNVTLSCEQNLNHDAMYWYRQDPGQGLRLIYYSQIVNDFQKGDIAEGYSVSREKKESFPLTVTSAQKNPTAFYLCASSIGRRSNSNQPQHFGDGTRLSIL.

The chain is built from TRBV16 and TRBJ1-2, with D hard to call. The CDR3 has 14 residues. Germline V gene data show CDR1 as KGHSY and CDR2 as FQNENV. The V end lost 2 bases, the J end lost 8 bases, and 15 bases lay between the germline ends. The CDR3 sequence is CASSQGQYHRGYTF. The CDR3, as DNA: TGTGCCAGCAGCCAAGGTCAATACCACCGAGGCTACACCTTC.

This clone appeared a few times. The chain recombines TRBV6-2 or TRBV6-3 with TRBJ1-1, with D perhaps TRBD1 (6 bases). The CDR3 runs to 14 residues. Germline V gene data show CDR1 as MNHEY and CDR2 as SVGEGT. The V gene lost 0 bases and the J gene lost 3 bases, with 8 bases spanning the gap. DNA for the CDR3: TGTGCCAGCAGTTACTCCGCAGGGGACACTGAAGCTTTCTTT. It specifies CASSYSAGDTEAFF.

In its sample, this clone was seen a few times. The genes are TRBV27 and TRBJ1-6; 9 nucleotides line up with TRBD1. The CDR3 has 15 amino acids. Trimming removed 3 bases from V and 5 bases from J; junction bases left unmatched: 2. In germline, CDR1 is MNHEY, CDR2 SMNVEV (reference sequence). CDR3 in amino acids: CASSLTGGHNSPLHF. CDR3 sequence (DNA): TGTGCCAGCAGTTTGACAGGGGGGCATAATTCACCCCTCCACTTT.

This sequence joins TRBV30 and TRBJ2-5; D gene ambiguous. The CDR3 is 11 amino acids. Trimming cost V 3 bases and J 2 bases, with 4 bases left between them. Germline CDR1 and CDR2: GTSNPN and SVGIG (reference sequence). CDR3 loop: CAWSGQETQYF. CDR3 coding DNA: TGTGCCTGGAGCGGACAAGAGACCCAGTACTTC. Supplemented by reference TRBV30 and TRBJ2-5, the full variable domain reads SQTIHQWPATLVQPVGSPLSLECTVEGTSNPNLYWYRQAAGRGLQLLFYSVGIGQISSEVPQNLSASRPQDRQFILSSKKLLLSDSGFYLCAWSGQETQYFGPGTRLLVL.